Listed below are T cell receptor beta chains from one sample, sequenced in a study of shared clonotypes between healthy human individuals. Here immunoSEQ multiplex PCR was the method, and the copy in TCRdb shows in-frame clones only, minus some. The table records some 1,900,000 clones, about 94% of them present only once. The sample taken for sequencing was naive CD8+ T cells sorted from blood. These receptor sequences come from a man younger than 35 in good health. The CDR3 runs from the conserved cysteine through the conserved F or W. Fields, in order: clone size, D gene, J gene, V gene, CDR3 protein, CDR3 DNA. D genes are given only for firm matches. The size of a clone is reported for some rows only, either as once, few or many, or as a class for expanded clones.

size: once
D: TRBD1
J: TRBJ1-5
V: TRBV15
CDR3: CATSQGDGSNQPQHF
DNA: TGTGCCACCAGCCAGGGGGATGGAAGCAATCAGCCCCAGCATTTT

size: NA
D: NA
J: TRBJ2-1
V: TRBV4-1
CDR3: CASSLGTGHEQFF
DNA: TGCGCCAGCAGCCTGGGGACCGGACATGAGCAGTTCTTC

size: NA
D: TRBD1
J: TRBJ2-7
V: TRBV5-6
CDR3: CASSVTGTYEQYF
DNA: TGTGCCAGCAGCGTGACAGGGACCTACGAGCAGTACTTC

size: NA
D: NA
J: TRBJ2-7
V: TRBV27
CDR3: CASSPGYEQYF
DNA: TGTGCCAGCAGCCCCGGCTACGAGCAGTACTTC

size: NA
D: TRBD1
J: TRBJ2-7
V: TRBV27
CDR3: CASSPPDRASEQYF
DNA: TGTGCCAGCAGCCCCCCCGACAGGGCATCGGAACAGTACTTC

size: once
D: TRBD1
J: TRBJ1-2
V: TRBV13
CDR3: CASSSGTGGDGYTF
DNA: TGTGCCAGCAGCTCCGGGACAGGAGGGGATGGCTACACCTTC

size: NA
D: TRBD1
J: TRBJ2-2
V: TRBV7-9
CDR3: CASSSTAGDRVPGELFF
DNA: TGTGCCAGCAGCTCCACGGCGGGGGACAGGGTCCCCGGGGAGCTGTTTTTT

size: NA
D: NA
J: TRBJ2-7
V: TRBV19
CDR3: CASSMVGSTYEQYF
DNA: TGTGCCAGTAGTATGGTGGGGAGCACTTACGAGCAGTACTTC

size: NA
D: TRBD2
J: TRBJ2-1
V: TRBV19
CDR3: CASSPLAEENEQFF
DNA: TGTGCCAGTAGTCCGCTAGCGGAAGAAAATGAGCAGTTCTTC

size: NA
D: TRBD2
J: TRBJ2-7
V: TRBV13
CDR3: CASSPAGLAGASYEQYF
DNA: TGTGCCAGCAGCCCAGCGGGACTAGCGGGGGCCTCCTACGAGCAGTACTTC

size: NA
D: TRBD2
J: TRBJ2-1
V: TRBV7-2
CDR3: CASSLLAGDNEQFF
DNA: TGTGCCAGCAGTTTATTAGCGGGGGACAATGAGCAGTTCTTC

size: NA
D: TRBD1
J: TRBJ1-1
V: TRBV30
CDR3: CAWSAGTGDGAFF
DNA: TGTGCCTGGAGTGCAGGGACAGGGGACGGAGCTTTCTTT

size: NA
D: TRBD1
J: TRBJ1-1
V: TRBV27
CDR3: CASRPGGGTEAFF
DNA: TGTGCCAGCAGGCCAGGGGGCGGGACTGAAGCTTTCTTT

size: NA
D: NA
J: TRBJ1-6
V: TRBV27
CDR3: CASTPSPGPLGSPLHF
DNA: TGTGCCAGCACTCCTTCACCGGGACCCTTGGGTTCACCCCTCCACTTT

size: NA
D: NA
J: TRBJ2-7
V: TRBV27
CDR3: CASSFGAGRTYEQYF
DNA: TGTGCCAGCAGTTTTGGGGCAGGGAGAACTTACGAGCAGTACTTC

size: NA
D: TRBD2
J: TRBJ2-3
V: TRBV2
CDR3: CASQAGTSTDTQYF
DNA: TGTGCCAGTCAAGCGGGGACTAGCACAGATACGCAGTATTTT

size: NA
D: TRBD1
J: TRBJ2-2
V: TRBV19
CDR3: CASSPTGDWYTGELFF
DNA: TGTGCCAGTAGTCCGACAGGGGATTGGTACACCGGGGAGCTGTTTTTT

size: once
D: NA
J: TRBJ2-1
V: TRBV27
CDR3: CASKGGDSYNEQFF
DNA: TGTGCCAGCAAGGGGGGGGACTCCTACAATGAGCAGTTCTTC

size: NA
D: TRBD1
J: TRBJ1-4
V: TRBV7-6
CDR3: CASSMTGGEEKLFF
DNA: TGTGCCAGCAGCATGACAGGGGGCGAGGAAAAACTGTTTTTT

size: NA
D: NA
J: TRBJ2-1
V: TRBV9
CDR3: CASSGGDSHNEQFF
DNA: TGTGCCAGCAGCGGCGGGGACAGCCACAATGAGCAGTTCTTC

size: once
D: TRBD1
J: TRBJ1-1
V: TRBV7-2
CDR3: CASSYRGQANTEAFF
DNA: TGTGCCAGCAGCTACAGGGGACAGGCCAACACTGAAGCTTTCTTT

size: NA
D: NA
J: TRBJ2-1
V: TRBV19
CDR3: CASSVGPRGSYNEQFF
DNA: TGTGCCAGTAGTGTGGGACCCCGGGGATCCTACAATGAGCAGTTCTTC

size: NA
D: NA
J: TRBJ1-3
V: TRBV9
CDR3: CASSVADSGNTIYF
DNA: TGTGCCAGCAGCGTAGCAGACTCTGGAAACACCATATATTTT

size: once
D: TRBD1
J: TRBJ2-7
V: TRBV5-4
CDR3: CASSPTGDHYEQYF
DNA: TGTGCCAGCAGCCCTACAGGGGACCACTACGAGCAGTACTTC

size: NA
D: NA
J: TRBJ2-5
V: TRBV6-5
CDR3: CASSYSTGLQETQYF
DNA: TGTGCCAGCAGTTACTCGACCGGTCTTCAAGAGACCCAGTACTTC

size: once
D: TRBD2
J: TRBJ2-3
V: TRBV5-1
CDR3: CASYATSEFTDTQYF
DNA: TGCGCCAGCTATGCCACTAGCGAGTTTACAGATACGCAGTATTTT

size: NA
D: TRBD1
J: TRBJ2-7
V: TRBV6-1
CDR3: CASSGTGISYEQYF
DNA: TGTGCCAGCAGTGGGACAGGGATTTCCTACGAGCAGTACTTC

size: NA
D: NA
J: TRBJ1-2
V: TRBV10-3
CDR3: CAISESLGQGSAYGYTF
DNA: TGTGCCATCAGTGAGTCTCTGGGGCAGGGATCGGCCTATGGCTACACCTTC

size: NA
D: NA
J: TRBJ2-3
V: TRBV7-9
CDR3: CASSPPLGLQRSTDTQYF
DNA: TGTGCCAGCAGCCCTCCCTTGGGACTCCAGAGGTCCACAGATACGCAGTATTTT

size: once
D: TRBD1
J: TRBJ1-1
V: TRBV9
CDR3: CASSPGQGSANTEAFF
DNA: TGTGCCAGCAGCCCCGGACAGGGCTCGGCGAACACTGAAGCTTTCTTT

size: NA
D: NA
J: TRBJ2-3
V: TRBV7-9
CDR3: CASSLFLGDTQYF
DNA: TGTGCCAGCAGCTTATTTTTAGGGGATACGCAGTATTTT

size: NA
D: TRBD1
J: TRBJ2-1
V: TRBV10-1
CDR3: CASSRDRESYNEQFF
DNA: TGCGCCAGCAGTCGGGACAGGGAATCCTACAATGAGCAGTTCTTC

size: NA
D: NA
J: TRBJ2-3
V: TRBV6-5
CDR3: CASSYSATLGTDTQYF
DNA: TGTGCCAGCAGTTACTCAGCCACCCTGGGCACAGATACGCAGTATTTT

size: NA
D: NA
J: TRBJ1-1
V: TRBV27
CDR3: CASSTHPTGSETEAFF
DNA: TGTGCCAGCAGTACCCACCCTACAGGGAGTGAGACTGAAGCTTTCTTT

size: NA
D: TRBD1
J: TRBJ2-7
V: TRBV18
CDR3: CASSPGQGDYEQYF
DNA: TGTGCCAGCTCACCGGGACAGGGGGACTACGAGCAGTACTTC

size: NA
D: NA
J: TRBJ1-1
V: TRBV6-5
CDR3: CASSYGGEEAFF
DNA: TGTGCCAGCAGTTATGGGGGGGAGGAAGCTTTCTTT

size: NA
D: NA
J: TRBJ1-3
V: TRBV7-6
CDR3: CASSLATPAGNTIYF
DNA: TGTGCCAGCAGCTTAGCGACCCCCGCTGGAAACACCATATATTTT

size: NA
D: NA
J: TRBJ2-3
V: TRBV5-5
CDR3: CASTPTGLDTQYF
DNA: TGTGCCAGCACACCCACCGGATTAGATACGCAGTATTTT

size: NA
D: TRBD1
J: TRBJ1-4
V: TRBV30
CDR3: CAWSPRDRAKGEKLFF
DNA: TGTGCCTGGAGCCCCCGGGACAGGGCGAAGGGAGAAAAACTGTTTTTT

size: NA
D: NA
J: TRBJ2-5
V: TRBV7-2
CDR3: CASSITWGIQETQYF
DNA: TGTGCCAGCAGCATCACATGGGGGATACAAGAGACCCAGTACTTC

size: NA
D: NA
J: TRBJ1-4
V: TRBV27
CDR3: CASSSQQGATNEKLFF
DNA: TGTGCCAGCAGTTCGCAACAGGGAGCAACTAATGAAAAACTGTTTTTT

size: NA
D: TRBD1
J: TRBJ2-7
V: TRBV6-1
CDR3: CASSPGQGIDEQYF
DNA: TGTGCCAGCAGCCCGGGACAGGGGATCGATGAGCAGTACTTC

size: NA
D: NA
J: TRBJ1-2
V: TRBV16
CDR3: CASSFSWTANYGYTF
DNA: TGTGCCAGCAGCTTTTCTTGGACAGCAAACTATGGCTACACCTTC

size: NA
D: TRBD2
J: TRBJ2-2
V: TRBV25-1
CDR3: CASSLSGANTGELFF
DNA: TGTGCCAGCAGTTTAAGCGGGGCAAACACCGGGGAGCTGTTTTTT

size: NA
D: NA
J: TRBJ2-1
V: TRBV5-1
CDR3: CASSLTPEGEQFF
DNA: TGCGCCAGCAGCTTGACCCCTGAGGGTGAGCAGTTCTTC

size: NA
D: NA
J: TRBJ2-7
V: TRBV29-1
CDR3: CSVEDGLGEQYF
DNA: TGCAGCGTTGAAGACGGGCTGGGGGAGCAGTACTTC

size: NA
D: NA
J: TRBJ2-7
V: TRBV7-6
CDR3: CASSPHSGDYEQYF
DNA: TGTGCCAGCAGCCCGCACTCGGGGGACTACGAGCAGTACTTC

size: NA
D: NA
J: TRBJ2-1
V: TRBV7-9
CDR3: CASSHHTGLNNEQFF
DNA: TGTGCCAGCAGCCACCACACGGGGCTTAACAATGAGCAGTTCTTC

size: NA
D: NA
J: TRBJ2-1
V: TRBV5-1
CDR3: CASSSTGPYNEQFF
DNA: TGCGCCAGCAGCTCAACAGGGCCCTACAATGAGCAGTTCTTC

size: NA
D: NA
J: TRBJ2-1
V: TRBV6-5
CDR3: CASSPDRTTNNEQFF
DNA: TGTGCCAGCAGTCCCGACCGAACAACCAACAATGAGCAGTTCTTC

size: NA
D: NA
J: TRBJ1-5
V: TRBV6-5
CDR3: CASSPNPISRHF
DNA: TGTGCCAGCAGTCCTAACCCAATTTCGAGGCATTTT

size: few
D: NA
J: TRBJ1-2
V: TRBV7-9
CDR3: CASSHLWGNYGYTF
DNA: TGTGCCAGCAGCCACCTTTGGGGGAACTATGGCTACACCTTC